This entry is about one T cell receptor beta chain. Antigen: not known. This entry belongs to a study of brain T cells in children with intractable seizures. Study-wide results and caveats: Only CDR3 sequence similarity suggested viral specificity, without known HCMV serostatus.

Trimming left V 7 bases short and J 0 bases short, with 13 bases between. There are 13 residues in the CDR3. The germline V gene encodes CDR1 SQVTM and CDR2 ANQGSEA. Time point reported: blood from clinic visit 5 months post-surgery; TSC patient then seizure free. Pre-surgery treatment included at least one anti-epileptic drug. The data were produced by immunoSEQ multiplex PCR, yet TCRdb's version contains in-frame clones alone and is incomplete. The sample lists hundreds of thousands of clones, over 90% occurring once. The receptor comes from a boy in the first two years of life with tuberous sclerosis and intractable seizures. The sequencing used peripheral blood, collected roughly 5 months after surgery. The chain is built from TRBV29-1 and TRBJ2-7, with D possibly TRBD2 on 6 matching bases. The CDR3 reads CSGRDSNSYEQYF. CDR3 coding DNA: TGCAGCGGACGGGACTCCAACTCCTACGAGCAGTACTTC.